The 11 T cell receptor beta chains presented below share a single source sample, sequenced in a study of T cell changes during pregnancy in multiple sclerosis. Produced via immunoSEQ multiplex PCR; TCRdb's table is partial and in-frame only. The sample comprises about 42,000 clones, roughly 87% of which are singletons, and approximately 1% rests with the top ten. Sample: CD4+ T cells from peripheral blood mononuclear cells, taken after pregnancy. All receptors derive from a female donor with multiple sclerosis, enrolled in a pregnancy study.

V usage is TRBV5-5 and J usage is TRBJ2-7, with D possibly matching TRBD2 (5 bases). The CDR3 contains 15 residues. Deletions cut 4 bases from V and 1 base from J, with 15 bases between. Germline V CDR1 and CDR2: SGHKS, YYEKEE (reference sequence). Here the CDR3 reads CASSPVPGRSYEQYF. Here the CDR3 DNA reads TGTGCCAGCAGCCCGGTGCCGGGGAGATCCTACGAGCAGTACTTC.

Here the CDR3 reads CASSLILCTVTYNSPLHF. The CDR3 region has the DNA TGTGCCAGCAGCTTGATCCTGTGTACGGTGACCTATAATTCACCCCTCCACTTT. V and J are TRBV7-4 and TRBJ1-6; no reliable D call. With 3 bases removed from V and 2 bases from J, the gap between germline ends came to 17 bases. This CDR3 comprises 18 residues. Germline V CDR1 and CDR2: SGHVT, SQSDAQ.

The chain carries TRBV30 and TRBJ1-4, with D possibly matching TRBD1 (6 bases). The CDR3 covers 13 residues. Germline V gene sequence: CDR1 GTSNPN, CDR2 SVGIG (reference sequence). The V end lost 2 bases, the J end lost 8 bases, and 12 bases lay between the germline ends. The CDR3 reads CAWSQQGGEKLFF. CDR3 bases: TGTGCCTGGAGTCAACAGGGAGGGGAAAAACTGTTTTTT.

This clone has a handful of counts. The chain joins TRBV5-5 to TRBJ2-1, with 7 bases matching TRBD2. The V gene end was trimmed by 4 bases and the J gene end by 4 bases; junction bases not matched to a gene: 8. The CDR3 sequence is 15 residues long. Per germline, CDR1 SGHKS and CDR2 YYEKEE (reference sequence). The CDR3 DNA reads TGTGCCAGCAGCGCCGGGGGGTCTTCTTACAATGAGCAGTTCTTC. Translated: CASSAGGSSYNEQFF.

CDR3 sequence: CASRQYQGSGYTF. The CDR3 DNA follows: TGTGCCAGCAGGCAGTATCAGGGAAGCGGCTACACCTTC. This chain links TRBV6-6 with TRBJ1-2; possible D gene TRBD1, 5 bases. The V end was cut by 6 bases, the J end by 8 bases, with 16 bases between. Germline CDR1 MNHNY, CDR2 SVGAGI (reference sequence). This CDR3 region has 13 residues.

This chain joins TRBV19 and TRBJ1-5; the D gene is possibly TRBD1 (6 bases). The CDR3 is 13 amino acids. CDR1 is LNHDA, CDR2 SQIVND, per germline (reference sequence). With 10 bases removed from V and 9 bases from J, the gap between germline ends came to 19 bases. CDR3 nucleotide sequence: TGTGCCACGCAGACAGGCTACTACGGGCCCCAGCATTTT. This translates into CATQTGYYGPQHF. Combining the CDR3 with reference TRBV19 and TRBJ1-5 gives the whole variable domain DGGITQSPKYLFRKEGQNVTLSCEQNLNHDAMYWYRQDPGQGLRLIYYSQIVNDFQKGDIAEGYSVSREKKESFPLTVTSAQKNPTAFYLCATQTGYYGPQHFGDGTRLSIL.

This clone occurred a few times. This chain uses TRBV25-1 with TRBJ2-2; 7 bases agree with TRBD1. The length of the CDR3 is 12 residues. V dropped 6 bases and J dropped 8; count of bases not matched to a gene: 3. The germline V gene has CDR1 MGHDK and CDR2 SYGVNS. The CDR3 nucleotides are TGTGCCAGCAGGACAGGGCCTGGGGAGCTGTTTTTT. Translating gives CASRTGPGELFF.

The rearrangement uses TRBV7-9 and TRBJ1-4; TRBD1 might be the D (6 bases). V was clipped by 8 bases and J by 7 bases, with 14 bases between them. CDR3 size: 13 residues. Looked up from germline, CDR1 is SEHNR and CDR2 is FQNEAQ (reference sequence). CDR3 sequence reads: CASGGAVPEKLFF. In DNA form, the CDR3 reads TGTGCCAGCGGGGGGGCAGTCCCTGAAAAACTGTTTTTT.

The genes are TRBV7-9 and TRBJ2-7; 9 bases align to TRBD1. The V and J ends lost 6 bases and 2 bases, in that order; junction bases with no gene match: 14. The CDR3 is 17 residues long. Germline V gene data show CDR1 as SEHNR and CDR2 as FQNEAQ (reference sequence). CDR3: CASSFTGGAPDPYEQYF. The DNA for the CDR3 is TGTGCCAGCAGTTTTACAGGGGGCGCACCAGACCCCTACGAGCAGTACTTC.

This clone has only one observation. V and J are TRBV5-4 and TRBJ1-6; D might be TRBD1 (6 bases). V was cut by 1 base and J by 5 bases, with 13 bases left in between. Germline V gives CDR1 SGHNT, CDR2 YYREEE (reference sequence). The CDR3 totals 16 residues. The CDR3 spells CASSLSRGANNSPLHF. CDR3 bases: TGTGCCAGCAGCTTGAGCAGGGGCGCCAATAATTCACCCCTCCACTTT.

The chain is built from TRBV10-1 and TRBJ2-7, with TRBD2 matching 7 bases. The CDR3 has 13 residues. The V segment lost 3 bases and the J segment 3 bases; nucleotides outside the gene matches: 2. In germline, CDR1 is WNHNN, CDR2 SYGVQD (reference sequence). CDR3 DNA sequence: TGCGCCAGCAGTGACAGGGAGGGCTACGAGCAGTACTTC. Its protein is CASSDREGYEQYF.